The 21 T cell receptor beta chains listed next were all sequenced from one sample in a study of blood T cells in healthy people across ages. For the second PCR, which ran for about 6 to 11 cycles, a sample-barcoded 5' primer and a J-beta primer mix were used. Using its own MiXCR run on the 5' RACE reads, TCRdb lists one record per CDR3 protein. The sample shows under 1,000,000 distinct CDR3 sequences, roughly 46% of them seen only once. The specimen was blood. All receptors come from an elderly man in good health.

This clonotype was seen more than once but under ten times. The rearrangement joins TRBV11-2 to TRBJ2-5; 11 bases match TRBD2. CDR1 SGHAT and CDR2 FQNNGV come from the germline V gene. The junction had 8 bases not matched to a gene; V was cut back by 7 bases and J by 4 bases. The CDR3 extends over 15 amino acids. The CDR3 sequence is CASTLSGRAGETQYF. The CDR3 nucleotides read TGTGCCAGCACCCTTAGCGGGAGGGCCGGAGAGACCCAGTACTTC.

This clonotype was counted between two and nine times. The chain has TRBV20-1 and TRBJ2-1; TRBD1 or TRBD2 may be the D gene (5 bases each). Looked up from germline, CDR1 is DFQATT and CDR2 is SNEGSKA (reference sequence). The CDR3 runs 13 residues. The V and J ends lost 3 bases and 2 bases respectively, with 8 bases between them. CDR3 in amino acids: CSASGTTYNEQFF. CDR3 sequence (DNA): TGCAGTGCTAGCGGGACCACCTACAATGAGCAGTTCTTC.

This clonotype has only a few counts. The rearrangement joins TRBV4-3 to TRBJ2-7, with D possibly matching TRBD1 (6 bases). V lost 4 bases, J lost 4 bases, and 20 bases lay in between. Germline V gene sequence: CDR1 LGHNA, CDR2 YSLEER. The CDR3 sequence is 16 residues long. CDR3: CASSPSFRDTMYEQYF. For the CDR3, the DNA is TGCGCCAGCAGCCCCTCGTTCCGGGACACTATGTACGAGCAGTACTTC.

CDR3 sequence (DNA): TGTGCCAGCAGTTACAGTACCAGGGGGCGGAACTATGGCTACACCTTC. This translates into CASSYSTRGRNYGYTF. The rearrangement joins TRBV6-5 to TRBJ1-2, with 8 bases matching TRBD1. The CDR3 is 16 residues long. The V segment lost 2 bases and the J segment 2 bases; nucleotides outside the gene matches: 7. Per the germline V gene, CDR1 is MNHEY and CDR2 is SVGAGI.

As DNA, the CDR3 is TGTGCCAGCAGCGCGCCGGGACAGGGAGTCAAAAACATTCAGTACTTC. Encoded protein: CASSAPGQGVKNIQYF. This rearrangement joins TRBV28 to TRBJ2-4; 9 bases agree with TRBD1. From germline, CDR1 is MDHEN and CDR2 SYDVKM. The CDR3 spans 16 residues. V was clipped by 6 bases and J by 3 bases; unmatched bases: 9.

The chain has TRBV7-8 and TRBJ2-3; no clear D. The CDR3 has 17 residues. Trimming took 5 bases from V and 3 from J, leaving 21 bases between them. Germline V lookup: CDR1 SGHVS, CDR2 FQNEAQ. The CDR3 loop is CASSRAPWVRQTDTQYF. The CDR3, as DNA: TGTGCCAGCAGCCGCGCGCCTTGGGTCCGGCAGACAGATACGCAGTATTTT.

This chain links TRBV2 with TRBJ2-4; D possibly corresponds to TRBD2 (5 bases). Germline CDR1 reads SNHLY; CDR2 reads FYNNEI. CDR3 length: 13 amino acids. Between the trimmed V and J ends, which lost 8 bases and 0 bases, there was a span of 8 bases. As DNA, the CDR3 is TGTGCCAGCGGAGCGGTAGCCAAAAACATTCAGTACTTC. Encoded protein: CASGAVAKNIQYF.

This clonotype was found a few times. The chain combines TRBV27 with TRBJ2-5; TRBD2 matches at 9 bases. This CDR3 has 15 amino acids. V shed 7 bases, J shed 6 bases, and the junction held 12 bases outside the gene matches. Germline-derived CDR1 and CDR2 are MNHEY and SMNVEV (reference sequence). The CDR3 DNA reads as TGTGCCAGCAATTTGGTGACTAGCGGTCGGCAGACCCAGTACTTC. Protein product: CASNLVTSGRQTQYF.

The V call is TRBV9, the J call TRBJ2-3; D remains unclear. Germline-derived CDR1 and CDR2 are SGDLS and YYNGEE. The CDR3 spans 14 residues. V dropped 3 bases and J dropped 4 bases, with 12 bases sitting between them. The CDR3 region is CASSALLSADTQYF. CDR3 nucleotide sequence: TGTGCCAGCAGCGCACTTCTGAGCGCAGATACGCAGTATTTT. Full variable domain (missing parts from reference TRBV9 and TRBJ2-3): DSGVTQTPKHLITATGQRVTLRCSPRSGDLSVYWYQQSLDQGLQFLIQYYNGEERAKGNILERFSAQQFPDLHSELNLSSLELGDSALYFCASSALLSADTQYFGPGTRLTVL.

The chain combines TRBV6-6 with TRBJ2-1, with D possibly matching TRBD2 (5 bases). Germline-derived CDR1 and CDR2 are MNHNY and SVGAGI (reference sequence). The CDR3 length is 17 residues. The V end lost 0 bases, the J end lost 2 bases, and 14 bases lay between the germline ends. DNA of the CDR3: TGTGCCAGCAGTTACTCGATGCGCGGGTTCACCTACAATGAGCAGTTCTTC. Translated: CASSYSMRGFTYNEQFF.

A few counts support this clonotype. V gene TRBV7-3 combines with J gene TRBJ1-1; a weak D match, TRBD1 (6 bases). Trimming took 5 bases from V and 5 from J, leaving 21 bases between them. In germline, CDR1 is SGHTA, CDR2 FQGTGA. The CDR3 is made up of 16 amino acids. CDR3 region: CASSPNSQGIRTEAFF. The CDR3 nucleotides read TGTGCCAGCAGCCCAAACTCACAGGGTATTAGGACTGAAGCTTTCTTT.

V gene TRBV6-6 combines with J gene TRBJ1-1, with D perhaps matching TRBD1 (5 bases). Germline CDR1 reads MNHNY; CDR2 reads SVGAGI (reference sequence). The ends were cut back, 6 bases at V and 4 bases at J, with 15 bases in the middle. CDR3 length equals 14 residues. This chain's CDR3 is CASSLRDGGTEAFF. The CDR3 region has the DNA TGTGCCAGCAGCCTCCGGGACGGGGGCACTGAAGCTTTCTTT.

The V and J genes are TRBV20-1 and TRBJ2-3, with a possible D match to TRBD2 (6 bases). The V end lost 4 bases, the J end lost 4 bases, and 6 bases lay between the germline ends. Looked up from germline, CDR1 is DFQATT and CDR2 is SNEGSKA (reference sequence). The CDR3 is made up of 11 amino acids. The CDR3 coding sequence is TGCAGTGCTACGGGGGCAGATACGCAGTATTTT. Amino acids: CSATGADTQYF.

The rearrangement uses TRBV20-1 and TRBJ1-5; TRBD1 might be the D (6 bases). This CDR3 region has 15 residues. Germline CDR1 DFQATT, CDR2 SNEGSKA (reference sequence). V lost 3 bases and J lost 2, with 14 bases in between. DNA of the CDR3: TGCAGTGCTAGGGGGCAGGGGTTGGGCAATCAGCCCCAGCATTTT. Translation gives CSARGQGLGNQPQHF.

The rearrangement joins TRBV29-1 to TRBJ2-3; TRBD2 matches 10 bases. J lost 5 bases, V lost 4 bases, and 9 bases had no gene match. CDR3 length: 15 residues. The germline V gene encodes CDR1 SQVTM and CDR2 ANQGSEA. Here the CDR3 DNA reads TGCAGCGTTGCTAAGGGGAGCGGGAGGGGAGATACGCAGTATTTT. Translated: CSVAKGSGRGDTQYF.

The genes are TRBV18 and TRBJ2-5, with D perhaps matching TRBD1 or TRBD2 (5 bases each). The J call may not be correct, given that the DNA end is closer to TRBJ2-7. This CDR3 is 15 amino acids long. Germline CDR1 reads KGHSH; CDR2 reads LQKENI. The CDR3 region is CASSALEWGKGEQYF. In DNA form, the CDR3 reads TGTGCCAGCTCAGCTCTTGAGTGGGGGAAGGGCGAGCAGTACTTC.

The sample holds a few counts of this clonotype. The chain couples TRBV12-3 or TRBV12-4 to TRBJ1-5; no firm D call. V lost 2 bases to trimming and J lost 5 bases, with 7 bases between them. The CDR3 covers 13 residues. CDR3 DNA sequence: TGTGCCAGCAGTTTAAGTGGGGATCAGCCCCAGCATTTT. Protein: CASSLSGDQPQHF.

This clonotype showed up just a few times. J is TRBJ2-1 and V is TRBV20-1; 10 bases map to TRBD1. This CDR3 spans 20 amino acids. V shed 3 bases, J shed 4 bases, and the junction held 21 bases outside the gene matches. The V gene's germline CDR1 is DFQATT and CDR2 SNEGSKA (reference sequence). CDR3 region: CSASGPTGGDPYPAYNEQFF. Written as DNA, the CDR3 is TGCAGTGCTAGCGGTCCGACAGGGGGCGACCCATACCCCGCTTACAATGAGCAGTTCTTC.

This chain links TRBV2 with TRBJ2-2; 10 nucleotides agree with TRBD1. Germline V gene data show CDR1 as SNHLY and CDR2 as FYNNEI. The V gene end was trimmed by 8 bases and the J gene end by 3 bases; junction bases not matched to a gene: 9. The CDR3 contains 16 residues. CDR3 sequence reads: CASDDRGRRYTGELFF. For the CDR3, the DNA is TGTGCCAGCGACGACAGGGGGCGTCGGTACACCGGGGAGCTGTTTTTT.

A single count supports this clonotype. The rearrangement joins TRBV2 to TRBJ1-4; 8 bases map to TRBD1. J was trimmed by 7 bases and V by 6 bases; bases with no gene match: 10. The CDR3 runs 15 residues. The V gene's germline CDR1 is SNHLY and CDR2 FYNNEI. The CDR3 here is CASSPPDRVSEKLFF. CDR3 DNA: TGTGCCAGCAGCCCCCCGGACAGGGTCTCTGAAAAACTGTTTTTT.

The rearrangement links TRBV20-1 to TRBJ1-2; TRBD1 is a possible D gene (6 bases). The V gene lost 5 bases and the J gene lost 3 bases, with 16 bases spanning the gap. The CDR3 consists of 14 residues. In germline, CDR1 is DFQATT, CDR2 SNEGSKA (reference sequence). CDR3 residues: CSAYSPQGDYGYTF. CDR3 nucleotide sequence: TGCAGTGCTTACAGTCCACAGGGCGACTATGGCTACACCTTC.